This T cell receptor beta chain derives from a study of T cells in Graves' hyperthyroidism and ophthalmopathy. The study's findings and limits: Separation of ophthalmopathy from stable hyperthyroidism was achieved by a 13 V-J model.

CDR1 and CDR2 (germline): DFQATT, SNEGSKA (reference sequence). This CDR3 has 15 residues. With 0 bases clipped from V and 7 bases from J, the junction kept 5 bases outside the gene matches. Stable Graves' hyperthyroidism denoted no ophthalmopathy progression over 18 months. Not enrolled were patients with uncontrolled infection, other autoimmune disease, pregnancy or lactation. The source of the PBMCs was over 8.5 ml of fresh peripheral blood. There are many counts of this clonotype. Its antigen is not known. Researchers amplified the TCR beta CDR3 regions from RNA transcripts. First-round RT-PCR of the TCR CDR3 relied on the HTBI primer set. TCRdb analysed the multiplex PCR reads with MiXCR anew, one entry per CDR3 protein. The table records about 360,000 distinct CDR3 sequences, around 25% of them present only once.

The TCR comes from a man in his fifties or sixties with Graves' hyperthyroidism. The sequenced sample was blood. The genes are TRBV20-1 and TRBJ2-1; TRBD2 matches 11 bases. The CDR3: CSARDAGLAGNEQFF. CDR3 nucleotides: TGCAGTGCTAGAGATGCAGGACTAGCGGGTAATGAGCAGTTCTTC.